This TCR beta chain derives from a study of CD8+ T cells in alopecia areata. This sample's treatment: oral pan-JAK inhibitor, 5-10 mg twice daily. After isolation, RNA underwent reverse transcription to generate cDNA as the sequencing template. The data were produced by immunoSEQ multiplex PCR, yet TCRdb's version contains in-frame clones alone and is incomplete. The sample carries 200,000 to 250,000 clones, about 40% recorded once. The germline CDR1 and CDR2 sequences are SQVTM and ANQGSEA. This CDR3 has 14 residues. The V gene end was trimmed by 6 bases and the J gene end by 4 bases; junction bases not matched to a gene: 8. This clone has more than one count but fewer than ten.

The gene calls are TRBV29-1 and TRBJ1-2, with 10 bases identical to TRBD1. The sequence came from a human donor with alopecia areata. The source was CD4+ T cells sorted from blood, collected around week 37, from a patient treated with tofacitinib. In DNA form, the CDR3 reads TGCAGCGTATCCGACAGGGGGCTTATCTATGGCTACACCTTC. This encodes CSVSDRGLIYGYTF.